This T cell receptor beta chain was identified in a study of cytomegalovirus exposure and HLA in healthy donors. Study-wide findings and caveats: What was likely a sequencing artifact was a cluster of highly shared sequence variants.

The PCR made use of 60 Vbeta and 13 Jbeta primers. The data were produced by immunoSEQ multiplex PCR, yet TCRdb's version contains in-frame clones alone and is incomplete. The table lists over 80,000 clones, approximately 85% of them singletons. Comment on this clone: Its antigen is not known.

The V end was cut by 3 bases, the J end by 5 bases, with 11 bases between. CDR1 and CDR2 (germline): SGHAT, FQNNGV. CDR3 length equals 14 residues. This rearrangement joins TRBV11-2 to TRBJ2-1; maybe TRBD1 (5 bases). The sequence derives from a man aged 40-49 years in good health and CMV-seropositive. Sample: PBMCs. The CDR3 sequence: CASSFIQGNNEQFF. Written as DNA, the CDR3 is TGTGCCAGCAGCTTTATCCAGGGAAACAATGAGCAGTTCTTC. Filled out from reference TRBV11-2 and TRBJ2-1, the complete variable domain reads EAGVAQSPRYKIIEKRQSVAFWCNPISGHATLYWYQQILGQGPKLLIQFQNNGVVDDSQLPKDRFSAERLKGVDSTLKIQPAKLEDSAVYLCASSFIQGNNEQFFGPGTRLTVL.